These 6 T cell receptor beta chains were all obtained from the same sample, sequenced in a study of blood T cell repertoires in COVID-19. TCRdb's copy holds only in-frame clones and misses some; the assay was immunoSEQ multiplex PCR. The table shows some 110,000 clones, with roughly 80% occurring only once. The sequencing input was peripheral blood. These receptor sequences come from a woman older than 75 with acute or convalescent COVID-19.

J is TRBJ2-3 and V is TRBV2; TRBD1 matches at 9 bases. The germline CDR1 and CDR2 sequences are SNHLY and FYNNEI. This CDR3 comprises 16 residues. The junction had 10 bases not matched to a gene; V was cut back by 4 bases and J by 5 bases. CDR3: CASSVGGTGRVDTQYF. CDR3 in DNA: TGTGCCAGCAGTGTAGGGGGGACAGGGCGAGTAGATACGCAGTATTTT.

The J gene is TRBJ1-5, the V gene TRBV7-2; 7 bases are shared with TRBD1. After removal of 5 bases from V and 3 bases from J, the junction contained 7 bases not matched to a gene. The CDR3 spans 15 residues. Germline V gene data show CDR1 as SGHTA and CDR2 as FQGNSA. CDR3 amino acids: CASSLRGQTNQPQHF. The CDR3 DNA reads TGTGCCAGCAGCCTTAGGGGACAGACCAATCAGCCCCAGCATTTT.

The J gene is TRBJ1-1, the V gene TRBV30, with 8 bases identical to TRBD1. The germline V gene has CDR1 GTSNPN and CDR2 SVGIG (reference sequence). This CDR3 has 14 residues. V shed 8 bases, J shed 1 base, and the junction held 9 bases outside the gene matches. CDR3 DNA sequence: TGTGCCGGCTCTTACAGGGGGGCGAACACTGAAGCTTTCTTT. Translated: CAGSYRGANTEAFF. The full variable domain, with the rest looked up from reference TRBV30 and TRBJ1-1, is SQTIHQWPATLVQPVGSPLSLECTVEGTSNPNLYWYRQAAGRGLQLLFYSVGIGQISSEVPQNLSASRPQDRQFILSSKKLLLSDSGFYLCAGSYRGANTEAFFGQGTRLTVV.

This chain connects TRBV5-1 to TRBJ2-5; TRBD1 might be the D (6 bases). The CDR3 is 14 residues long. Trimming cost V 4 bases and J 2 bases, with 12 bases left between them. The germline V gene encodes CDR1 SGHRS and CDR2 YFSETQ. The CDR3 sequence is CASSPGQSQETQYF. In nucleotides, the CDR3 is TGCGCCAGCAGCCCAGGACAGTCACAAGAGACCCAGTACTTC. The variable domain in full, completed from reference TRBV5-1 and TRBJ2-5, reads KAGVTQTPRYLIKTRGQQVTLSCSPISGHRSVSWYQQTPGQGLQFLFEYFSETQRNKGNFPGRFSGRQFSNSRSEMNVSTLELGDSALYLCASSPGQSQETQYFGPGTRLLVL.

This rearrangement joins TRBV7-2 to TRBJ2-7; TRBD2 matches at 11 bases. Trimming at V came to 0 bases and at J to 4 bases, leaving 5 bases not matched to a gene. This CDR3 comprises 16 residues. Germline V gene lookup returns CDR1 SGHTA and CDR2 FQGNSA. The CDR3 here is CASSLAPGTSGYEQYF. CDR3 nucleotide sequence: TGTGCCAGCAGCTTAGCGCCTGGGACTAGCGGTTACGAGCAGTACTTC. Variable domain in full (rest from reference TRBV7-2 and TRBJ2-7): GAGVSQSPSNKVTEKGKDVELRCDPISGHTALYWYRQSLGQGLEFLIYFQGNSAPDKSGLPSDRFSAERTGGSVSTLTIQRTQQEDSAVYLCASSLAPGTSGYEQYFGPGTRLTVT.

CDR3 region: CASSVGAIAGITGELFF. CDR3 bases: TGTGCCAGCAGCGTAGGAGCCATAGCGGGGATCACCGGGGAGCTGTTTTTT. The genes are TRBV9 and TRBJ2-2, with 8 bases fitting TRBD2. Germline-derived CDR1 and CDR2 are SGDLS and YYNGEE. The V segment lost 0 bases and the J segment 4 bases; nucleotides outside the gene matches: 8. The CDR3 is 17 amino acids.